This TCR beta chain was captured in a study of T cell repertoires in cytomegalovirus infection. Study-level background: CMV epitopes, recently identified HLA-C-restricted and well-studied HLA-B-restricted, were used.

TCRdb analysed the reads with MiXCR anew, one entry per CDR3 protein. The repertoire includes approximately 70,000 distinct CDR3 sequences, approximately 20% of them detected once, and roughly two thirds sits in the top ten. Study observations and caveats: CMV-specific HLA-C-restricted TCR beta clonotypes dominated the ex vivo response.

Details on this clonotype: As yet, its antigen is unknown.

The sample was CD8+ T cells from cultured PBMCs, taken from culture after CMV antigen stimulation. The sequence was obtained from a human donor in good health (CMV status not recorded). Some clones in this sample may be carry-over from other donors' samples.

CDR3 DNA: TGTGCCAGCAGTCGCAGAGGCAGGAATGAGCAGTTCTTC. Its protein is CASSRRGRNEQFF. This chain joins TRBV6-2 or TRBV6-3 and TRBJ2-1; D call uncertain. The CDR3 is 13 amino acids. V was cut by 5 bases and J by 7 bases, with 12 bases left in between. In germline, CDR1 is MNHEY, CDR2 SVGEGT.